A single sample gave rise to the 9 T cell receptor beta chains below, sequenced in a study of identical twins' blood T cells. MiXCR, applied by TCRdb to the 5' RACE reads, yields one record per CDR3 protein. The sample has fewer than 450,000 distinct CDR3 sequences; approximately 30% are singletons. The material sequenced was PBMCs. The receptors derive from a woman aged 18-49 years in good health.

This clonotype has a handful of counts. One junction end does not reproduce the germline sequence, and a read error may be involved. The chain uses TRBV12-3 or TRBV12-4 and TRBJ2-1; D gene unclear. The CDR3 has 14 residues. The CDR3 here is CASSLAYGYNEQLF. The CDR3 region has the DNA TGTGCCAGCAGTTTAGCTTACGGTTACAATGAGCAGTTATTC.

The chain uses TRBV3-1 and TRBJ1-2; 7 bases are shared with TRBD1. V was clipped by 2 bases and J by 4 bases; unmatched bases: 10. Germline V gives CDR1 LGHDT, CDR2 YNNKEL (reference sequence). The CDR3 is made up of 16 amino acids. The CDR3 region has the DNA TGTGCCAGCAGCCAATTAAACCGGGACAGCTCCTATGGCTACACCTTC. The encoded protein is CASSQLNRDSSYGYTF.

This clonotype showed up many times. The rearrangement links TRBV5-6 to TRBJ2-7; the D is unclear. The ends were cut back, 1 base at V and 0 bases at J, with 5 bases in the middle. This CDR3 has 13 residues. Germline loops: CDR1 SGHDT, CDR2 YYEEEE. The CDR3 protein is CASSLKISYEQYF. Written as DNA, the CDR3 is TGTGCCAGCAGCTTGAAGATCTCCTACGAGCAGTACTTC.

The chain couples TRBV12-3 or TRBV12-4 to TRBJ2-2, with D unclear. CDR3 size: 17 residues. V dropped 6 bases and J dropped 7 bases, with 24 bases sitting between them. Here the CDR3 reads CASSQRVHWVGNGELFF. The CDR3 region has the DNA TGTGCCAGCAGCCAACGGGTCCACTGGGTTGGTAACGGGGAGCTGTTTTTT.

This clonotype was seen a handful of times. The chain joins TRBV20-1 to TRBJ1-1; TRBD1 is a possible D gene (5 bases). V shed 4 bases and J shed 7 bases, with 16 bases lying between them. The V gene's germline CDR1 is DFQATT and CDR2 SNEGSKA (reference sequence). CDR3 length: 13 amino acids. The CDR3 region is CSAIRGRDVEAFF. The CDR3, as DNA: TGCAGTGCTATTCGAGGCCGGGACGTTGAAGCTTTCTTT.

This clonotype was recorded at least ten times. V and J are TRBV20-1 and TRBJ2-4; tentatively, D is TRBD2 (5 bases). Deletions cut 5 bases from V and 0 bases from J, with 5 bases between. Germline assignment: CDR1 DFQATT and CDR2 SNEGSKA (reference sequence). The CDR3 sequence is 12 residues long. The CDR3 sequence is CSAGLAKNIQYF. Here the CDR3 DNA reads TGCAGTGCTGGACTAGCCAAAAACATTCAGTACTTC.

This clonotype has only a few counts. This chain links TRBV7-9 with TRBJ1-2, with D uncertain. The germline V gene has CDR1 SEHNR and CDR2 FQNEAQ (reference sequence). V was trimmed by 1 base and J by 4 bases, leaving 16 bases between them. The CDR3 runs 16 residues. The CDR3 nucleotides read TGTGCCAGCAGCTTAGTTGGGCAAACAGATACCTATGGCTACACCTTC. It is translated as CASSLVGQTDTYGYTF.

The chain employs TRBV6-6 and TRBJ1-6, with D perhaps TRBD1 (6 bases). V lost 6 bases and J lost 0, with 12 bases in between. The CDR3 totals 16 residues. CDR1 is MNHNY, CDR2 SVGAGI, per germline (reference sequence). The CDR3 loop is CASRQTGVSYNSPLHF. The CDR3 coding sequence is TGTGCCAGCAGACAGACAGGAGTCTCCTATAATTCACCCCTCCACTTT.

This chain joins TRBV20-1 and TRBJ1-1; D not certain. The V end was cut by 0 bases, the J end by 1 base, with 12 bases between. Germline-derived CDR1 and CDR2 are DFQATT and SNEGSKA (reference sequence). The CDR3 loop spans 15 amino acids. The chain's CDR3 is CSARDPAGPNTEAFF. The CDR3 nucleotides read TGCAGTGCTAGAGATCCCGCAGGACCGAACACTGAAGCTTTCTTT.